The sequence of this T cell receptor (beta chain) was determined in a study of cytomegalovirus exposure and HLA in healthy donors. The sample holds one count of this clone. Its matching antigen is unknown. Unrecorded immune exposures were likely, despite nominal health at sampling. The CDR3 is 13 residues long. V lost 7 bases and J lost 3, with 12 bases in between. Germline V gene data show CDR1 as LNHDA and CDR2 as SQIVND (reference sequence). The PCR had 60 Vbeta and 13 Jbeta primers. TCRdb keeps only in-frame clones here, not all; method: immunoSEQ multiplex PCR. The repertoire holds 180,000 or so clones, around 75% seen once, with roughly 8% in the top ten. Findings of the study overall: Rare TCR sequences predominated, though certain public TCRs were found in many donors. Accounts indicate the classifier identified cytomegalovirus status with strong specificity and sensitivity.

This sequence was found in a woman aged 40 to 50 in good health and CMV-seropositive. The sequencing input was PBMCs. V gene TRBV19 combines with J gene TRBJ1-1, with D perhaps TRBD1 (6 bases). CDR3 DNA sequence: TGTGCCAGTAACACTAACAGGGACACTGAAGCTTTCTTT. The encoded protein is CASNTNRDTEAFF.